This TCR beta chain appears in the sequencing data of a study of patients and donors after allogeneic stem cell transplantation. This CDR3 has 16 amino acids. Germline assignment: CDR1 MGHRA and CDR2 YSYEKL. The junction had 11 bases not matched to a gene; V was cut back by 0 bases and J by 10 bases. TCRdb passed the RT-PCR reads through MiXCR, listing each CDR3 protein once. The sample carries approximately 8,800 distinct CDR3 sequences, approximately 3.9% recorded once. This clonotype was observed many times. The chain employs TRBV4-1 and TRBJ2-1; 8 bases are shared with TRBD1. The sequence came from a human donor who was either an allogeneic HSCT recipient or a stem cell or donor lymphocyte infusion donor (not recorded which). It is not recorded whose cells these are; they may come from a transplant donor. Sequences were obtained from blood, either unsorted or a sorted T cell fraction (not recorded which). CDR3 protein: CASSQDSGRGLGEQFF. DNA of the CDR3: TGCGCCAGCAGCCAAGATTCTGGCAGGGGGCTTGGGGAGCAGTTCTTC.